Listed below are T cell receptor beta chains from one sample, sequenced in a study of T cell changes during pregnancy in multiple sclerosis. Clones were sequenced by immunoSEQ multiplex PCR, and TCRdb holds only the in-frame ones, with some missing. Of some 100,000 clones in the sample, around 94% were seen once. The input for sequencing was peripheral blood, taken in the second trimester of pregnancy. The receptor set was obtained from a female donor with multiple sclerosis, enrolled in a pregnancy study. Each CDR3 is given with its conserved first and last residue. A D gene is named only where the DNA matches it firmly. Clone size is given for some rows only: seen once, a few or many times, or a class if the clone is expanded.

-	TRBV27	TRBJ1-5	-	CASSIQGNQPQHF	TGTGCCAGCAGTATACAGGGCAATCAGCCCCAGCATTTT
TRBD1	TRBV30	TRBJ1-4	few	CAWSADRDRLFF	TGTGCCTGGAGCGCGGACCGGGACAGGCTGTTTTTT
TRBD2	TRBV9	TRBJ2-2	-	CASSFSGAYTGELFF	TGTGCCAGCAGCTTCAGCGGGGCTTACACCGGGGAGCTGTTTTTT
-	TRBV25-1	TRBJ1-3	once	CASSEPYSGNTIYF	TGTGCCAGCAGTGAACCTTACTCTGGAAACACCATATATTTT
TRBD2	TRBV7-2	TRBJ2-3	-	CASSLESLGLAGLTDTQYF	TGTGCCAGCAGCTTAGAAAGTTTGGGACTAGCGGGGCTCACAGATACGCAGTATTTT
TRBD2	TRBV30	TRBJ2-5	-	CASSTSGGPSGTQYF	TGTGCCTCGTCGACTAGCGGGGGGCCATCCGGGACCCAGTACTTC
-	TRBV19	TRBJ1-5	-	CASSILSGNNQPQHF	TGTGCCAGTAGTATTTTAAGCGGGAACAATCAGCCCCAGCATTTT
TRBD1	TRBV7-8	TRBJ2-1	-	CASGLDRVGYNEQFF	TGTGCCAGCGGCCTAGACAGGGTAGGCTACAATGAGCAGTTCTTC
TRBD2	TRBV9	TRBJ2-5	-	CASSGKSGGWRETQYF	TGTGCCAGCAGCGGTAAGAGCGGGGGCTGGCGAGAGACCCAGTACTTC
-	TRBV5-1	TRBJ2-7	-	CASSLDLSYEQYF	TGCGCCAGCAGCTTGGACTTGTCCTACGAGCAGTACTTC
-	TRBV2	TRBJ2-1	-	CASSGEFGWNEQFF	TGTGCCAGCAGTGGGGAGTTCGGCTGGAATGAGCAGTTCTTC
TRBD2	TRBV28	TRBJ2-2	-	CASSSLVEGGKAGELFF	TGTGCCAGCAGTTCCCTGGTCGAGGGAGGGAAAGCCGGGGAGCTGTTTTTT
TRBD2	TRBV13	TRBJ2-2	-	CASSFPSGGATGELFF	TGTGCCAGCAGCTTTCCTAGCGGGGGGGCGACCGGGGAGCTGTTTTTT
TRBD2	TRBV7-8	TRBJ2-7	-	CASSPPAGGDNEQYF	TGTGCCAGCAGCCCCCCGGCGGGAGGGGACAACGAGCAGTACTTC
-	TRBV6-1	TRBJ1-4	-	CASSSGAGNEKLFF	TGTGCCAGCAGTTCAGGGGCGGGCAATGAAAAACTGTTTTTT
TRBD2	TRBV27	TRBJ2-1	-	CASFITGLAGGARGAEQFF	TGTGCCAGCTTCATAACGGGACTAGCGGGAGGGGCCCGGGGAGCTGAGCAGTTCTTC
TRBD2	TRBV9	TRBJ2-5	-	CASSVDPSGGVQETQYF	TGTGCCAGCAGCGTAGACCCTAGCGGGGGGGTACAAGAGACCCAGTACTTC
TRBD1	TRBV5-4	TRBJ1-5	-	CASSSGGQGVNQPQHF	TGTGCCAGCAGCAGCGGTGGACAGGGGGTAAACCAGCCCCAGCATTTT
-	TRBV5-5	TRBJ2-7	-	CASNSAPGDRSYEQYF	TGTGCCAGCAACTCTGCCCCAGGGGATCGCTCCTACGAGCAGTACTTC